This T cell receptor beta chain was recorded in a study of blood T cells in healthy people across ages. About the study: Using template switching, researchers captured about one barcoded beta molecule for each two T cells. Regarding the study as a whole: Age advanced and TCR beta diversity per million T cells fell, roughly linearly. CMV status of donors was not determined, possibly confounding expanded clonotype changes.

Sample-barcoded 5' priming and a J-beta primer mix drove a second PCR of about 7 to 11 cycles. MiXCR, applied by TCRdb to the 5' RACE reads, yields one record per CDR3 protein. The sample holds about 620,000 distinct CDR3 sequences; over 40% are singletons and the top ten take roughly 13%. There were healthy Caucasian individuals from Russia, aged roughly 6 to 95, serving as donors. As concerns this clonotype: Its specificity is unknown.

Sequencing was carried out using blood. The receptor was isolated from a woman aged 80 or older in good health.

In DNA form, the CDR3 reads TGCGCCAGCAGCTTTCCCGCTAGCGACTTCACAGATACGCAGTATTTT. Protein product: CASSFPASDFTDTQYF. The chain recombines TRBV5-1 with TRBJ2-3; D possibly corresponds to TRBD2 (6 bases). Trimming took 2 bases from V and 2 from J, leaving 15 bases between them. CDR1 and CDR2 (germline): SGHRS, YFSETQ. CDR3 length: 16 residues. Full variable domain (outside the CDR3, taken from reference TRBV5-1 and TRBJ2-3): KAGVTQTPRYLIKTRGQQVTLSCSPISGHRSVSWYQQTPGQGLQFLFEYFSETQRNKGNFPGRFSGRQFSNSRSEMNVSTLELGDSALYLCASSFPASDFTDTQYFGPGTRLTVL.